The TCR beta chain described here comes from a study of blood T cell repertoires in COVID-19. Turning to the study itself: PBMCs, B-cell-depleted T cells, or T cells provided the cDNA or gDNA that made up the material.

CDR3 size: 15 residues. V lost 6 bases, J lost 2 bases, and 14 bases lay in between. Looked up from germline, CDR1 is MNHEY and CDR2 is SMNVEV (reference sequence). Some clones are missing from TCRdb's copy, which holds only in-frame ones; the method was immunoSEQ multiplex PCR. This sample has 95,000 to 150,000 clones, with about four fifths found just once. Sequencing input: peripheral blood. The TCR was taken from an elderly man with active or convalescent COVID-19. The V gene is TRBV27, the J gene TRBJ1-5; D possibly corresponds to TRBD1 (5 bases). The CDR3, as DNA: TGTGCCAGCAGCCCGGTGGGGGAGGGCAATCAGCCCCAGCATTTT. This sequence encodes CASSPVGEGNQPQHF.